One and the same sample provided the 8 T cell receptor beta chains below, sequenced in a study of blood T cell repertoires in COVID-19. Repertoires were generated with immunoSEQ multiplex PCR, while TCRdb's copy carries only in-frame clones and drops some. The sample consists of 150,000 to 200,000 clones, around 83% of them appearing once. The sequencing sample was made of peripheral blood. All receptors come from a woman of 80 years or more in a cohort sampled during active or convalescent COVID-19.

This chain joins TRBV28 and TRBJ1-5; D remains ambiguous. The CDR3 is made up of 16 amino acids. The V end lost 2 bases, the J end lost 0 bases, and 11 bases lay between the germline ends. Germline CDR1 and CDR2: MDHEN and SYDVKM. The CDR3 DNA reads TGTGCCAGCAGTTTAACAGACTACTATAGCAATCAGCCCCAGCATTTT. Translating gives CASSLTDYYSNQPQHF.

V and J are TRBV9 and TRBJ1-1; 7 positions match TRBD1. J gave up 3 bases and V 4 bases, and 9 bases lay outside the gene matches. The CDR3 is made up of 15 amino acids. CDR1 is SGDLS, CDR2 YYNGEE, per germline. CDR3 bases: TGTGCCAGCAGCTCGGTGAGGGGGCTAGACACTGAAGCTTTCTTT. Amino acids: CASSSVRGLDTEAFF.

This clone was observed a few times. V and J are TRBV11-3 and TRBJ2-7, with D tentatively TRBD2 (5 bases). CDR3 length: 14 amino acids. The ends were cut back, 3 bases at V and 3 bases at J, with 12 bases in the middle. Looked up from germline, CDR1 is SGHNT and CDR2 is YENEEA. In DNA, the CDR3 is TGTGCCAGCAGCTTTCAGCACGGGGACTACGAGCAGTACTTC. This gives the protein CASSFQHGDYEQYF. Full variable domain (outside the CDR3, taken from reference TRBV11-3 and TRBJ2-7): EAGVVQSPRYKIIEKKQPVAFWCNPISGHNTLYWYLQNLGQGPELLIRYENEEAVDDSQLPKDRFSAERLKGVDSTLKIQPAELGDSAVYLCASSFQHGDYEQYFGPGTRLTVT.

This clone has a single count. V usage is TRBV11-3 and J usage is TRBJ2-7, with TRBD1 matching over 7 bases. The germline V gene encodes CDR1 SGHNT and CDR2 YENEEA. Trimming took 3 bases from V and 6 from J; bases not matched to a gene: 11. This CDR3 contains 15 residues. The CDR3 region is CASSFGDRSLGEQYF. CDR3 in DNA: TGTGCCAGCAGCTTCGGGGACAGATCCTTAGGCGAGCAGTACTTC.

The CDR3 nucleotides read TGTGCCGCCCGGGGTGGCACAGATACGCAGTATTTT. The encoded protein is CAARGGTDTQYF. The chain uses TRBV11-2 and TRBJ2-3; tentative D call: TRBD2 (5 bases). This CDR3 is built from 12 residues. Germline V gene lookup returns CDR1 SGHAT and CDR2 FQNNGV. V was cut by 11 bases and J by 1 base, with 10 bases left in between.

The V gene is TRBV28, the J gene TRBJ1-2; 8 bases map to TRBD1. V lost 10 bases to trimming and J lost 4 bases; unmatched junction nucleotides: 5. The CDR3 covers 12 residues. From germline, CDR1 is MDHEN and CDR2 SYDVKM. CDR3 in DNA: TGTGCCATCCAGGGGGCTGGCTATGGCTACACCTTC. It codes for CAIQGAGYGYTF.

This chain uses TRBV5-1 with TRBJ1-2, with 8 bases matching TRBD1. The ends lost 4 bases at V and 8 bases at J; junction bases unmatched: 7. The germline V gene has CDR1 SGHRS and CDR2 YFSETQ. The CDR3 is 13 amino acids. CDR3 protein: CASSRQGAEGYTF. In DNA, the CDR3 is TGCGCCAGCAGCCGCCAGGGGGCGGAGGGCTACACCTTC.

CDR3 in amino acids: CASSLTDQGAGNTIYF. The DNA for the CDR3 is TGTGCCAGCAGCTTGACTGACCAGGGCGCTGGAAACACCATATATTTT. The chain uses TRBV9 and TRBJ1-3, with a weak D call TRBD1 (5 bases). The CDR3 has 16 residues. Germline-derived CDR1 and CDR2 are SGDLS and YYNGEE. V was cut by 4 bases and J by 2 bases, with 16 bases left in between.